Following are 18 T cell receptor beta chains from one sample sequenced in a study of molecular identifiers for immune sequencing clone quantification (dated by TCRdb to 2016 to 2019). Library construction relied on PCR. The instrument was a NextSeq 500. Starting from the raw public reads, TCRdb applied fastp trimming at Q25, assembled clones with MiXCR and retained in-frame beta chains. CDR3 protein sequences are deduplicated, and each keeps its most common genes and DNA. The sample table records around 100,000 distinct CDR3 sequences; over 30% of these occur just once. The top ten clones comprise around 3.9% of the sample. Sequencing was carried out using naive CD8+ T cells from blood, with Jurkat cell RNA spiked in. In light of the paper, this sample's cell subset or site label describes: FACS-sorted CD8+CD4-CCR7+CD45RA+ naive T cells. Every receptor here comes from a human donor in good health. Some libraries in this study had Jurkat cell RNA spiked in.

This clonotype has a count of ten or more. The chain's CDR3 is CASSIVDYNEQFF. As DNA, the CDR3 is TGTGCCAGCAGCATCGTCGATTACAATGAGCAGTTCTTC. The chain couples TRBV14 to TRBJ2-1; no firm D call. CDR1 SGHDN and CDR2 FVKESK come from the germline V gene. V was cut by 5 bases and J by 4 bases, with 9 bases left in between. The CDR3 runs to 13 residues. The full variable domain, in which reference TRBV14 and TRBJ2-1 provide the parts outside the CDR3, is EAGVTQFPSHSVIEKGQTVTLRCDPISGHDNLYWYRRVMGKEIKFLLHFVKESKQDESGMPNNRFLAERTGGTYSTLKVQPAELEDSGVYFCASSIVDYNEQFFGPGTRLTVL.

The table lists this clonotype with many counts. This sequence joins TRBV28 and TRBJ2-7; D remains ambiguous. The CDR3 is 13 amino acids. Germline V gene data show CDR1 as MDHEN and CDR2 as SYDVKM. V shed 7 bases and J shed 6 bases, with 16 bases lying between them. The CDR3 protein is CASTPGQGIEQYF. CDR3 bases: TGTGCCAGCACACCCGGGCAAGGCATCGAGCAGTACTTC.

The chain recombines TRBV7-6 with TRBJ2-1; 8 positions match TRBD1. J was trimmed by 2 bases and V by 5 bases; bases with no gene match: 8. Per the germline V gene, CDR1 is SGHVS and CDR2 is FNYEAQ. CDR3 length: 16 residues. The DNA of the CDR3 is TGTGCCAGCAGCCACTTAGACAGGGGAGCCTACAATGAGCAGTTCTTC. The encoded protein is CASSHLDRGAYNEQFF.

The gene calls are TRBV6-5 and TRBJ2-1, with D tentatively TRBD1 (6 bases). Trimming took 2 bases from V and 5 from J, leaving 10 bases between them. The germline V gene encodes CDR1 MNHEY and CDR2 SVGAGI. The CDR3 contains 14 residues. The CDR3 DNA is TGTGCCAGCAGTTACCACAGGGACCACAATGAGCAGTTCTTC. Residues: CASSYHRDHNEQFF.

Concerning this clonotype itself: Relative to the germline gene, one junction end is altered; a read error may explain this. V is TRBV7-8 and J is TRBJ1-1; D is undetermined. The CDR3 totals 15 residues. The germline V gene encodes CDR1 SGHVS and CDR2 FQNEAQ. The CDR3: CASSFSPRANTGAFF. The DNA for the CDR3 is TGTGCCAGCAGCTTCTCCCCCCGAGCTAACACTGGAGCTTTCTTT. Full variable domain (outside the CDR3, taken from reference TRBV7-8 and TRBJ1-1): GAGVSQSPRYKVAKRGQDVALRCDPISGHVSLFWYQQALGQGPEFLTYFQNEAQLDKSGLPSDRFFAERPEGSVSTLKIQRTQQEDSAVYLCASSFSPRANTGAFFGQGTRLTVV.

With respect to this clonotype: Here the CDR3 omits its conserved ending phenylalanine or tryptophan, so a read error is the likely source. The V gene is TRBV6-5, the J gene TRBJ2-2; 12 bases line up with TRBD2. Germline CDR1 reads MNHEY; CDR2 reads SVGAGI. The CDR3 extends over 15 amino acids. V shed 7 bases and J 7 bases; nucleotides not matched to a gene: 7. CDR3 protein: CASNLGLAGHGELFI. In nucleotides, the CDR3 is TGTGCCAGCAACCTCGGACTAGCGGGACACGGGGAGCTGTTTATT.

V gene TRBV18 combines with J gene TRBJ2-3, with TRBD1 identical over 8 bases. Germline V gene data show CDR1 as KGHSH and CDR2 as LQKENI. CDR3 length equals 16 residues. The junction had 5 bases not matched to a gene; V was cut back by 2 bases and J by 1 base. In DNA form, the CDR3 reads TGTGCCAGCTCACCAAACTTGGACAGGGGCACAGATACGCAGTATTTT. Its protein is CASSPNLDRGTDTQYF.

In its sample, this clonotype was seen a few times. V gene TRBV9 combines with J gene TRBJ2-3; maybe TRBD1 (6 bases). V lost 3 bases to trimming and J lost 4 bases, with 12 bases between them. This CDR3 contains 14 residues. CDR1 and CDR2 from the germline V gene are SGDLS and YYNGEE. CDR3: CASSESGQSDTQYF. Written as DNA, the CDR3 is TGTGCCAGCAGCGAGTCTGGACAGTCAGATACGCAGTATTTT.

This clonotype showed up many times. This chain connects TRBV7-9 to TRBJ1-2; D is perhaps TRBD1 (5 bases). The CDR3 has 13 amino acids. CDR1 and CDR2 from the germline V gene are SEHNR and FQNEAQ (reference sequence). Trimming cost V 11 bases and J 7 bases, with 20 bases left between them. Here the CDR3 reads CAGGGFRVRGYTF. CDR3 nucleotides: TGTGCCGGGGGAGGGTTTAGAGTCCGTGGCTACACCTTC.

This clonotype was counted only a few times. The chain uses TRBV4-3 and TRBJ2-1, with 7 bases matching TRBD1. Looked up from germline, CDR1 is LGHNA and CDR2 is YSLEER. The CDR3 totals 16 residues. V gave up 0 bases and J gave up 1 base; unmatched junction bases: 3. The CDR3 DNA is TGCGCCAGCAGCCAAGACACAGGGGTATCCTACAATGAGCAGTTCTTC. Residues: CASSQDTGVSYNEQFF.

The chain links TRBV4-3 to TRBJ2-7; no clear D gene. V lost 0 bases, J lost 4 bases, and 19 bases lay in between. CDR1 and CDR2 from the germline V gene are LGHNA and YSLEER. This CDR3 contains 17 residues. CDR3 nucleotide sequence: TGCGCCAGCAGCCAAGATTTCGGATTATATGGGGTATACGAGCAGTACTTC. Protein sequence: CASSQDFGLYGVYEQYF.

For the CDR3, the DNA is TGCAGTGATAATACTCTTGGGCAGTACTTC. Translation: CSDNTLGQYF. This chain uses TRBV20-1 with TRBJ2-7; D gene uncertain. The CDR3 spans 10 residues. Trimming pared 7 bases from V and 9 bases from J, leaving 13 bases between. Per the germline V gene, CDR1 is DFQATT and CDR2 is SNEGSKA (reference sequence).

This clonotype has a handful of counts. The chain couples TRBV11-2 to TRBJ2-5, with D tentatively TRBD2 (6 bases). Germline values: CDR1 SGHAT, CDR2 FQNNGV. V lost 9 bases and J lost 1, with 18 bases in between. There are 15 residues in the CDR3. CDR3 nucleotides: TGTGCCAGTAACCCGGGACTCCTTCTCCAAGAGACCCAGTACTTC. Protein product: CASNPGLLLQETQYF.

In nucleotides, the CDR3 is TGCAGTGCTAGAGATAGCGTGAGTTCTGGAAACACCATATATTTT. Translation gives CSARDSVSSGNTIYF. The chain employs TRBV20-1 and TRBJ1-3; no firm D call. The V gene lost 0 bases and the J gene lost 1 base, with 10 bases spanning the gap. CDR1 is DFQATT and CDR2 is SNEGSKA in the germline V gene (reference sequence). The CDR3 extends over 15 amino acids.

This clonotype appeared many times. The chain uses TRBV18 and TRBJ2-7; D unresolved. The CDR3 runs to 11 residues. Looked up from germline, CDR1 is KGHSH and CDR2 is LQKENI. V was trimmed by 3 bases and J by 4 bases, leaving 4 bases between them. CDR3 loop: CASSPEYEQYF. The DNA for the CDR3 is TGTGCCAGCTCACCCGAGTACGAGCAGTACTTC.

Many counts were recorded for this clonotype. The V and J genes are TRBV15 and TRBJ2-3; D remains unclear. Trimming removed 2 bases from V and 2 bases from J, with 14 bases in between. Germline CDR1 is LNHNV and CDR2 is YYDKDF (reference sequence). The length of the CDR3 is 16 residues. CDR3 DNA sequence: TGTGCCACCAGCAGACCCCCCACGAGCCCCACAGATACGCAGTATTTT. Encoded protein: CATSRPPTSPTDTQYF.

This clonotype has ten or more counts. This chain uses TRBV28 with TRBJ2-7; possibly TRBD2 for D (6 bases). V was pared by 6 bases and J by 1 base, with 13 bases between. This CDR3 is built from 14 residues. Looked up from germline, CDR1 is MDHEN and CDR2 is SYDVKM. CDR3 protein: CASSPGTGSYEQYF. CDR3 DNA: TGTGCCAGCAGCCCCGGGACTGGTTCCTACGAGCAGTACTTC. Complete variable domain (other parts from reference TRBV28 and TRBJ2-7): DVKVTQSSRYLVKRTGEKVFLECVQDMDHENMFWYRQDPGLGLRLIYFSYDVKMKEKGDIPEGYSVSREKKERFSLILESASTNQTSMYLCASSPGTGSYEQYFGPGTRLTVT.

Comment on this clonotype: This may come from a read error, since a much larger clone is one base off. The chain uses TRBV28 and TRBJ1-5; D not certain. V lost 2 bases and J lost 4, with 6 bases in between. The CDR3 length is 13 residues. CDR1 is MDHEN and CDR2 is SYDVKM in the germline V gene. Here the CDR3 DNA reads TGTGCCAGCAGTTTAGTCATAAATCAGCCCCAGCATTTT. Translation gives CASSLVINQPQHF.